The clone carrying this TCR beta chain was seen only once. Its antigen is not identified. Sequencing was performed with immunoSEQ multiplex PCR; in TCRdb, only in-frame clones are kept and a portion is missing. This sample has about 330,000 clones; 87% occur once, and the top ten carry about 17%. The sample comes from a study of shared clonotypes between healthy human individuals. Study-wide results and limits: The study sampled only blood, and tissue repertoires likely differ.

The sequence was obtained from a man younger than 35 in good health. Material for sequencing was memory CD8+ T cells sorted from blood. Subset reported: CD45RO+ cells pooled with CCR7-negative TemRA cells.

CDR3 sequence reads: CASSPQGGGGKAYEQYF. As DNA, the CDR3 is TGTGCCAGCTCACCCCAAGGAGGAGGGGGTAAGGCCTACGAGCAGTACTTC. The chain has TRBV18 and TRBJ2-7; the D call may be TRBD1 or TRBD2 (6 bases each). Germline V gene lookup returns CDR1 KGHSH and CDR2 LQKENI. CDR3 length: 17 residues. Trimming shortened V by 3 bases and J by 2 bases, and 20 bases separated the two germline ends.